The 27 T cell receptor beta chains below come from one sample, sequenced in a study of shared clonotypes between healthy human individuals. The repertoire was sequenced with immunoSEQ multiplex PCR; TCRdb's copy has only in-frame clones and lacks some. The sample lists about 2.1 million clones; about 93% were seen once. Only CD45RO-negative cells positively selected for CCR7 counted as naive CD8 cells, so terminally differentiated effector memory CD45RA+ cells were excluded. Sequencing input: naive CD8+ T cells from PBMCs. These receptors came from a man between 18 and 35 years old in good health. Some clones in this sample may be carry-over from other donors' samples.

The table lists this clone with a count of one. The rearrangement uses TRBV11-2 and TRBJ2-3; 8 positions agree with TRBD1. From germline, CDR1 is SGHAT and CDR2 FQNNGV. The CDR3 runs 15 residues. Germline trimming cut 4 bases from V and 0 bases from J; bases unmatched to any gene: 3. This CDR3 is CASSYGQGSTDTQYF. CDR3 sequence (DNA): TGTGCCAGCAGCTACGGACAGGGCAGCACAGATACGCAGTATTTT.

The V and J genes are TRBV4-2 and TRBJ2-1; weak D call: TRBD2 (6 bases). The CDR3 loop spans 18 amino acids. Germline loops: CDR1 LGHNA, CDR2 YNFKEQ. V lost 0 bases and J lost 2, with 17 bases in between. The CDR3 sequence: CASSQDFYVAEAYNEQFF. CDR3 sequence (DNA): TGTGCCAGCAGCCAAGATTTTTATGTAGCGGAGGCCTACAATGAGCAGTTCTTC.

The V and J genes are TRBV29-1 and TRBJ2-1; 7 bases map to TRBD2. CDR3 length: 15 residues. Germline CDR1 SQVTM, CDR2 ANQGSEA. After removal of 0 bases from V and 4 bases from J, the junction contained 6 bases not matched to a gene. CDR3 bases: TGCAGCGTTGAAGATCGCGGGAGTCGGTACAATGAGCAGTTCTTC. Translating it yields CSVEDRGSRYNEQFF.

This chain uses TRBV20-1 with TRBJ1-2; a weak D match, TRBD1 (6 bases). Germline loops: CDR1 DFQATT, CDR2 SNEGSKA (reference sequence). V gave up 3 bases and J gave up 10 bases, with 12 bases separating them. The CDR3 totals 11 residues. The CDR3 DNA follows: TGCAGTGCTAGGGAAGGGGGTCTCTACACCTTC. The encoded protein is CSAREGGLYTF.

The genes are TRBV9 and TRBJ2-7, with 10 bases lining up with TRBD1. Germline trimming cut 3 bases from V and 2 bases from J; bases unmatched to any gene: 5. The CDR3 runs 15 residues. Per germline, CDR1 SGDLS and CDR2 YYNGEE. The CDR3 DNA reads TGTGCCAGCAGCGCCGGGACAGGGGCCGCCTACGAGCAGTACTTC. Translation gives CASSAGTGAAYEQYF.

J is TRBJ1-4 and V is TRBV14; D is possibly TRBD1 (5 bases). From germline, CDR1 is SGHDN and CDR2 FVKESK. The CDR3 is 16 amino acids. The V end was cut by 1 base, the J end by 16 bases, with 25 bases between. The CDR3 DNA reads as TGTGCCAGCAGCCAAGTCCCGGAGGGGCCCCACCTTGTCCCGTTTTTT. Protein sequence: CASSQVPEGPHLVPFF.

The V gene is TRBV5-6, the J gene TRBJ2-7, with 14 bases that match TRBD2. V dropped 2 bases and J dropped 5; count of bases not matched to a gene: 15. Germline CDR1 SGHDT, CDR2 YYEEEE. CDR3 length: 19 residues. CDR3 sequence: CASSLRTRLTSGRANEQYF. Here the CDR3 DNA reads TGTGCCAGCAGCTTACGGACCAGACTGACTAGCGGGAGGGCCAACGAGCAGTACTTC.

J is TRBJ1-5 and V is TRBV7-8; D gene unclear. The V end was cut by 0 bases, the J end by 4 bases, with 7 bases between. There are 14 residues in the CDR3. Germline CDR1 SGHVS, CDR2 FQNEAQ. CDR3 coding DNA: TGTGCCAGCAGCTTAGCAAGTGGAAATCAGCCCCAGCATTTT. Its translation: CASSLASGNQPQHF.

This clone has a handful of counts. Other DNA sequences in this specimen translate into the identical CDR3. The CDR3 region has the DNA TGTGCCAGCAGTTCGGGTTCCTACGAGCAGTACTTC. This encodes CASSSGSYEQYF. V and J are TRBV27 and TRBJ2-7; no clear D. Germline CDR1 MNHEY, CDR2 SMNVEV (reference sequence). The CDR3 length is 12 residues. The germline V and J ends were trimmed by 4 bases and 1 base, with 5 bases remaining between them.

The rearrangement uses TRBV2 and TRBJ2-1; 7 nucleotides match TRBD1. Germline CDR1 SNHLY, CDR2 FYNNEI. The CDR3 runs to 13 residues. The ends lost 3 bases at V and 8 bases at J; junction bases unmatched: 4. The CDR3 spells CASSERQGDEQFF. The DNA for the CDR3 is TGTGCCAGCAGTGAGAGACAGGGAGATGAGCAGTTCTTC.

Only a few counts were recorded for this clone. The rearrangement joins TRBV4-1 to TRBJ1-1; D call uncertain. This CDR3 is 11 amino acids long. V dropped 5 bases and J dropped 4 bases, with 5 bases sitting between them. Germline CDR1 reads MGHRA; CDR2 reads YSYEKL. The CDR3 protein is CASSGLTEAFF. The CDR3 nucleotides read TGCGCCAGCAGCGGCCTCACTGAAGCTTTCTTT.

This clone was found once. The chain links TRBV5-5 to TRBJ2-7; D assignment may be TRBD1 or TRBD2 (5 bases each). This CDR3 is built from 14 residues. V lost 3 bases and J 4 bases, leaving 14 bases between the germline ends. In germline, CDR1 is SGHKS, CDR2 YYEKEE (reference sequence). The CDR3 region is CASSWWGFQYEQYF. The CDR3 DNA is TGTGCCAGCAGCTGGTGGGGGTTTCAGTACGAGCAGTACTTC.

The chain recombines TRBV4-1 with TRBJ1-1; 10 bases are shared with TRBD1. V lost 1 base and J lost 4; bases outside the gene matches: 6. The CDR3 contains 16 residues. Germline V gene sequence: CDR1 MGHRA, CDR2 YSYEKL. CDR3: CASSQGPGTGVTEAFF. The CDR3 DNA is TGCGCCAGCAGCCAAGGACCTGGGACAGGGGTCACTGAAGCTTTCTTT.

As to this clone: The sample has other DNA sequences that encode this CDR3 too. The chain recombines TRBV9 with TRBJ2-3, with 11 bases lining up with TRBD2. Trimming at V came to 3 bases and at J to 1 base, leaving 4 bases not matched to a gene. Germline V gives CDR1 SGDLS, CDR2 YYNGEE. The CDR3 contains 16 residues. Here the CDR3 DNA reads TGTGCCAGCAGCGAAGGGACTAGCGGACGCACAGATACGCAGTATTTT. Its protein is CASSEGTSGRTDTQYF.

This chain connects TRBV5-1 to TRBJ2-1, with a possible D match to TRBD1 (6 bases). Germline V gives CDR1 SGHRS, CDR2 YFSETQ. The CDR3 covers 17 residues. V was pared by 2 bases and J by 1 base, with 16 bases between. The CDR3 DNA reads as TGCGCCAGCAGCTTCGCGCCAGGGGCCCCATCCTACAATGAGCAGTTCTTC. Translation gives CASSFAPGAPSYNEQFF. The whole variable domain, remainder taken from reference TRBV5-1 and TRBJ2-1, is KAGVTQTPRYLIKTRGQQVTLSCSPISGHRSVSWYQQTPGQGLQFLFEYFSETQRNKGNFPGRFSGRQFSNSRSEMNVSTLELGDSALYLCASSFAPGAPSYNEQFFGPGTRLTVL.

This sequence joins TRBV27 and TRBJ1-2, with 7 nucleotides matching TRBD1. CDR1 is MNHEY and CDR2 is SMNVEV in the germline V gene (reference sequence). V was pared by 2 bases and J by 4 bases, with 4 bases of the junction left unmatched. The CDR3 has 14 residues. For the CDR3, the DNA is TGTGCCAGCAGTTTAGGGGACAGCGGCTATGGCTACACCTTC. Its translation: CASSLGDSGYGYTF.

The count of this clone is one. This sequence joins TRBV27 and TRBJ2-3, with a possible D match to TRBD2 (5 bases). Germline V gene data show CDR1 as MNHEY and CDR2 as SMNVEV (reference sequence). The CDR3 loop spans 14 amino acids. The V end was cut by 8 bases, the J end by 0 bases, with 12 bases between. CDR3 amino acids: CASGPRTSTDTQYF. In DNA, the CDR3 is TGTGCCAGCGGGCCGCGGACTAGCACAGATACGCAGTATTTT.

The CDR3 nucleotides are TGTGCCAGCAGTTTATCGAGGGACGGTATTATTCGCTCCTACGAGCAGTACTTC. Protein: CASSLSRDGIIRSYEQYF. The chain couples TRBV27 to TRBJ2-7, with D possibly being TRBD1 or TRBD2 (5 bases each). This CDR3 comprises 18 residues. The ends were cut back, 0 bases at V and 0 bases at J, with 18 bases in the middle. Germline CDR1 is MNHEY and CDR2 is SMNVEV (reference sequence).

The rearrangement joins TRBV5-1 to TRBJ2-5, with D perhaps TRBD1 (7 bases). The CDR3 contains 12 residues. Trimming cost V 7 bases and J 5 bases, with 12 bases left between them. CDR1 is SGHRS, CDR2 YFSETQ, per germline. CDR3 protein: CASHAGGETQYF. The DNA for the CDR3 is TGCGCCAGCCACGCAGGGGGGGAGACCCAGTACTTC.

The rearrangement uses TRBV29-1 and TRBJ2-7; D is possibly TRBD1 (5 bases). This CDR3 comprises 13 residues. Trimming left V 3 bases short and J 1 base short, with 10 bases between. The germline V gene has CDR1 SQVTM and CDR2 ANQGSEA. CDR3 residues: CSVEWGNSYEQYF. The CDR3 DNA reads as TGCAGCGTTGAGTGGGGCAATTCCTACGAGCAGTACTTC.

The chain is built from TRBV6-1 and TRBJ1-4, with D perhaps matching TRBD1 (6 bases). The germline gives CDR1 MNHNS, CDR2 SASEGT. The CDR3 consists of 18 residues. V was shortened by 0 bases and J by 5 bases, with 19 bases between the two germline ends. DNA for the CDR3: TGTGCCAGCAGTGAAGCTATCTCGGGGGCCAGGGGAAATGAAAAACTGTTTTTT. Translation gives CASSEAISGARGNEKLFF.

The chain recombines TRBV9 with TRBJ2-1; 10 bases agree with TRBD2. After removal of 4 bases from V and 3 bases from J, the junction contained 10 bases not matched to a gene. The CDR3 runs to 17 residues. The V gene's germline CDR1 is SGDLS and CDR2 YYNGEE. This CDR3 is CASSHPLAGEVYNEQFF. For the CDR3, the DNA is TGTGCCAGCAGCCACCCCCTAGCGGGAGAGGTCTACAATGAGCAGTTCTTC.

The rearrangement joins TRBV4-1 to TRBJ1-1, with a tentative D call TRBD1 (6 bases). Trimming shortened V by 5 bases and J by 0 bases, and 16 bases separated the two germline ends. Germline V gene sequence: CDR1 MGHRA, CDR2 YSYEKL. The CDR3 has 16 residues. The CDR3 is CASSVTGFRLNTEAFF. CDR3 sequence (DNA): TGCGCCAGCAGCGTTACAGGGTTCCGCCTGAACACTGAAGCTTTCTTT.

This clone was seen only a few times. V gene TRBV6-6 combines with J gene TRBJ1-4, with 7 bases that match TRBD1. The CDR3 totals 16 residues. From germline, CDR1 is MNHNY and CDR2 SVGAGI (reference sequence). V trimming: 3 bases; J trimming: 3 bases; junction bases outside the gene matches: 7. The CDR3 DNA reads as TGTGCCAGCAGTTATTCTACAGGGGCGGCTAATGAAAAACTGTTTTTT. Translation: CASSYSTGAANEKLFF.

The CDR3 region has the DNA TGTGCCAGAAGCACCTTAGCGGGACTAACCTACGAGCAGTACTTC. Amino acid sequence: CARSTLAGLTYEQYF. The rearrangement links TRBV5-3 to TRBJ2-5; 8 bases line up with TRBD2. The J call may be in error: the DNA end matches TRBJ2-7 better. TRBV5-3 is an ORF; its function is uncertain. This CDR3 is built from 15 residues.

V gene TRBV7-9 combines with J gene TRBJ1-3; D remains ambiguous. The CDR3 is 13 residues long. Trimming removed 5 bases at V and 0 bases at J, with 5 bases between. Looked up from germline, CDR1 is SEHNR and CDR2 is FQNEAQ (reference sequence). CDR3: CASSDASGNTIYF. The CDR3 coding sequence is TGTGCCAGCAGCGACGCCTCTGGAAACACCATATATTTT.

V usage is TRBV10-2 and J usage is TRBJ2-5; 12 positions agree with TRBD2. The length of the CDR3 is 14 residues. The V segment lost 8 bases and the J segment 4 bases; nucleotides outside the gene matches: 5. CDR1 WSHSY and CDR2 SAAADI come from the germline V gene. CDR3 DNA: TGCGCCAGCGGGACTAGCGGGCGAGGAGAGACCCAGTACTTC. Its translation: CASGTSGRGETQYF.